These T cell receptor beta chains were read from a single sample in a study of regulatory T cells in long-lasting Graves disease. Each CDR3 protein gets one entry after TCRdb re-called the multiplex PCR reads with MiXCR. This sample carries approximately 440,000 distinct CDR3 sequences, roughly 17% of them seen once, and the ten largest clones take over 9%. The same data also contributed to another study, on T cells in Graves' hyperthyroidism and ophthalmopathy.

The sample here was peripheral blood mononuclear cells (PBMCs), taken at new diagnosis, from a patient treated with antithyroid drugs. The receptors were sampled from a middle-aged man with Graves disease. The CDR3 runs from the conserved cysteine through the conserved F or W. The D gene is left open where the match is weak. Expanded clones are given a class, and other clones once, few, many or no size at all.

length	J	D	size	V	CDR3	DNA
14	TRBJ2-7	TRBD1	.	TRBV7-3	CASSPTGGRYEQHF	TGTGCCAGCAGCCCGACAGGGGGCAGATACGAGCAGCACTTC
16	TRBJ2-1	TRBD1	many	TRBV5-5	CASSLAPGQDYNEQFF	TGTGCCAGCAGCTTGGCCCCGGGACAGGACTACAATGAGCAGTTCTTC
16	TRBJ1-4	.	many	TRBV5-8	CASSLGNPATNEKLFF	TGTGCCAGCAGCTTGGGCAACCCTGCAACTAATGAAAAACTGTTTTTT
14	TRBJ2-7	.	many	TRBV18	CASQGPGQFYEQYF	TGTGCCAGCCAAGGTCCAGGACAGTTCTACGAGCAGTACTTC
17	TRBJ1-3	TRBD1	few	TRBV27	CASSPIRTGSSGNTIYF	TGTGCCAGCAGTCCCATTCGGACAGGGAGCTCTGGAAACACCATATATTTT
13	TRBJ1-2	.	.	TRBV12-3/TRBV12-4	CASSPAPPTSYTF	TGTGCCAGCAGTCCCGCCCCGCCTACGAGCTACACCTTC
18	TRBJ2-1	TRBD2	.	TRBV5-1	CASSLSAGGPDMDNEQFF	TGCGCCAGCAGCTTGAGTGCGGGAGGGCCCGATATGGACAATGAGCAGTTCTTC
14	TRBJ2-3	.	many	TRBV12-3/TRBV12-4	CASSTGYREDTQYF	TGTGCCAGCAGTACGGGCTATCGAGAAGATACGCAGTATTTT
13	TRBJ2-5	TRBD1	many	TRBV5-1	CASRGTGVETQYF	TGTGCCAGCAGGGGGACAGGGGTCGAGACCCAGTACTTC
15	TRBJ1-5	.	.	TRBV24-1	CATSDSGVGNQPQHF	TGTGCCACCAGTGATTCCGGGGTCGGCAATCAGCCCCAGCATTTT
16	TRBJ2-5	.	.	TRBV24-1	CATSDATVALSEAQYF	TGTGCCACCAGTGACGCAACAGTGGCCCTAAGTGAGGCCCAGTACTTC
16	TRBJ2-7	TRBD1	many	TRBV29-1	CSVEDPRTGGNYEQYF	TGCAGCGTTGAAGATCCTCGGACAGGGGGGAACTACGAGCAGTACTTC
16	TRBJ2-6	TRBD1	many	TRBV27	CASRGTGSSGANVLTF	TGTGCCAGCAGAGGGACAGGGAGCTCTGGGGCCAACGTCCTGACTTTC
13	TRBJ2-7	TRBD2	many	TRBV29-1	CSVRRGSSYEQYF	TGCAGCGTTCGACGCGGGAGCTCCTACGAGCAGTACTTC
16	TRBJ1-1	TRBD1	many	TRBV25-1	CASSELGGAMNTEAFF	TGTGCCAGCAGTGAATTAGGGGGCGCGATGAACACTGAAGCTTTCTTT
17	TRBJ1-6	TRBD1	few	TRBV7-8	CASSLYGTGGKNSPLHF	TGTGCCAGCAGCTTATATGGGACAGGGGGTAAAAATTCACCCCTCCACTTT
12	TRBJ1-2	TRBD1	many	TRBV28	CASSPPGTGDTF	TGTGCCAGCAGTCCACCCGGGACAGGGGACACCTTC
16	TRBJ2-1	.	many	TRBV5-1	CASSLVPANSYNEQFF	TGCGCCAGCAGCTTGGTGCCAGCCAACTCCTACAATGAGCAGTTCTTC
15	TRBJ2-5	TRBD1	many	TRBV6-5	CASSSVTGGQETQYF	TGTGCCAGCAGTTCCGTGACAGGGGGCCAAGAGACCCAGTACTTC
13	TRBJ2-7	.	many	TRBV28	CASSPETAYEQYF	TGTGCCAGCAGTCCGGAGACAGCTTACGAGCAGTACTTC
16	TRBJ2-7	TRBD2	many	TRBV6-9	CASSYFPSGSSYEQYF	TGTGCCAGCAGTTACTTTCCTAGCGGGAGTTCTTACGAGCAGTACTTC
14	TRBJ2-7	TRBD1	many	TRBV28	CASISGTGVAEQYF	TGTGCCAGCATCTCCGGGACAGGGGTCGCCGAGCAGTACTTC
15	TRBJ2-1	TRBD2	few	TRBV9	CASSVDLAGGEEQFF	TGTGCCAGCAGCGTAGACCTAGCGGGAGGGGAAGAGCAGTTCTTC
11	TRBJ2-1	TRBD2	many	TRBV27	CASSTGTRQFF	TGTGCCAGCAGTACCGGGACTAGGCAGTTCTTC
13	TRBJ2-1	.	many	TRBV20-1	CSARGHSYNEQFF	TGCAGTGCTAGAGGACATTCCTACAATGAGCAGTTCTTC
14	TRBJ2-7	TRBD1	many	TRBV24-1	CATSDWTGANEQYF	TGTGCCACCAGTGATTGGACAGGGGCGAACGAGCAGTACTTC
15	TRBJ1-6	.	few	TRBV27	CASTLRAGIRSPLHF	TGTGCCAGCACTCTTAGGGCAGGGATTAGGTCACCCCTCCACTTT
11	TRBJ2-3	.	.	TRBV29-1	CSVALPDTQYF	TGCAGCGTTGCTCTCCCAGATACGCAGTATTTT
15	TRBJ2-6	.	.	TRBV5-1	CASSLRLAGANVLTF	TGCGCCAGCAGCCTCAGGCTCGCTGGGGCCAACGTCCTGACTTTC
16	TRBJ2-3	TRBD2	once	TRBV9	CASSDGTSGSTDTQYF	TGTGCCAGCAGCGACGGGACTAGCGGGAGCACAGATACGCAGTATTTT
11	TRBJ2-3	.	many	TRBV10-3	CATGELNTQYF	TGTGCCACCGGGGAACTGAATACGCAGTATTTT
11	TRBJ2-7	.	.	TRBV11-2	CASSVWPEQYF	TGTGCCAGCAGCGTGTGGCCGGAGCAGTACTTC
15	TRBJ2-1	.	few	TRBV25-1	CASSERLVGLGEQFF	TGTGCCAGCAGTGAACGCCTAGTGGGGTTAGGTGAGCAGTTCTTC
18	TRBJ2-1	TRBD2	many	TRBV28	CASSSPGLAGPTGDEQFF	TGTGCCAGCAGTTCCCCCGGACTAGCGGGGCCAACCGGCGATGAGCAGTTCTTC
16	TRBJ2-5	.	many	TRBV6-1	CASTRGVAAVRETQYF	TGTGCCAGCACTCGCGGGGTAGCAGCTGTCAGAGAGACCCAGTACTTC
14	TRBJ1-5	.	few	TRBV28	CASSLGSVNQPQHF	TGTGCCAGCAGTTTGGGGAGCGTAAATCAGCCCCAGCATTTT
13	TRBJ1-1	.	many	TRBV11-2	CASSLDWFGEAFF	TGTGCCAGCAGCTTAGATTGGTTCGGTGAAGCTTTCTTT
15	TRBJ2-5	TRBD1	many	TRBV20-1	CSATRQGAWAETQYF	TGCAGTGCTACCCGACAGGGGGCATGGGCGGAGACCCAGTACTTC
13	TRBJ1-2	.	.	TRBV6-5	CASSFAFNYGYTF	TGTGCCAGCAGTTTTGCATTTAACTATGGCTACACCTTC
13	TRBJ2-5	.	.	TRBV5-1	CASSFSPEETQYF	TGCGCCAGCAGCTTCTCTCCGGAAGAGACCCAGTACTTC
15	TRBJ2-7	.	few	TRBV12-3/TRBV12-4	CASSLRPRVRGEQYF	TGTGCCAGCAGTTTAAGGCCGCGGGTGCGTGGGGAGCAGTACTTC
13	TRBJ2-1	.	many	TRBV7-9	CASSLAAYNGQFF	TGTGCCAGCAGCTTAGCTGCTTATAATGGCCAGTTCTTC
16	TRBJ1-1	TRBD1	.	TRBV6-5	CASSYGDRVWSTEAFF	TGTGCCAGCAGTTACGGGGACAGGGTCTGGAGCACTGAAGCTTTCTTT
17	TRBJ2-5	.	many	TRBV2	CASSEPTSMQEGLTQYF	TGTGCCAGCAGTGAACCAACAAGCATGCAGGAGGGGTTGACCCAGTACTTC
12	TRBJ2-2	.	many	TRBV11-3	CASSLGYLELFF	TGTGCCAGCAGCTTGGGATACCTCGAGCTGTTTTTT
16	TRBJ2-2	TRBD2	many	TRBV7-9	CASRLTSGRNTGELFF	TGTGCCAGCAGATTGACTAGCGGGAGGAACACCGGGGAGCTGTTTTTT
15	TRBJ1-4	TRBD1	.	TRBV10-3	CAISDRTGSNEKLFF	TGTGCCATCAGTGATCGGACAGGAAGTAATGAAAAACTGTTTTTT
14	TRBJ2-1	.	.	TRBV6-1	CASTVGTLWNEQSF	TGTGCCAGTACTGTTGGTACTCTCTGGAATGAGCAGTCCTTC
17	TRBJ2-3	.	many	TRBV28	CASSFSGTRISTDTQYF	TGTGCCAGCAGTTTCTCCGGTACTCGAATAAGCACAGATACGCAGTATTTT